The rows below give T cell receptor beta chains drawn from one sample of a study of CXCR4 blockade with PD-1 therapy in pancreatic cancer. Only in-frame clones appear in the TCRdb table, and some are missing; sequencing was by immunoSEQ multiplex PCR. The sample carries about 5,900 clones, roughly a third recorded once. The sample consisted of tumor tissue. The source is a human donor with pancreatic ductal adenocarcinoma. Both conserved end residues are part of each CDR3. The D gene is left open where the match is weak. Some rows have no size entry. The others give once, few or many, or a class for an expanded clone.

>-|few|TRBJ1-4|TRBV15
TGTGCCACCAGCAGGGCAGGGGCTACTAATGAAAAACTGTTTTTT
CATSRAGATNEKLFF
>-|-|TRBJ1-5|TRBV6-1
TGTGCCAGCAGTGAAGTTTATAGCAATCAGCCCCAGCATTTT
CASSEVYSNQPQHF
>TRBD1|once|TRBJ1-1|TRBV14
TGTGCCAGCAGCCGCCACGGACAGGGAACTGAAGCTTTCTTT
CASSRHGQGTEAFF
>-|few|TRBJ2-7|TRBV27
TGTGCCAGCAGTGGGTCATGGGGGGAGGATTTCTACGAGCAGTACTTC
CASSGSWGEDFYEQYF
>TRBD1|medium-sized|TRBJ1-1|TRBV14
TGTGCCAGCAGCCGGGTACGACAGGGAGAAGCTTTCTTT
CASSRVRQGEAFF
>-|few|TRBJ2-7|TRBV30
TGTGCCTGGAGTGCGGTAGCCTACGAGCAGTACTTC
CAWSAVAYEQYF
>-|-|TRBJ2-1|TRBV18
TGTGCCAGCTCACAGTATGGCAATGAGCAGTTCTTC
CASSQYGNEQFF
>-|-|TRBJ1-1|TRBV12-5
TGTGCTAGTGGGACAGAGATGAACACTGAAGCTTTCTTT
CASGTEMNTEAFF
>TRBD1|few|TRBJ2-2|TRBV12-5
TGTGCTAGTGGGACAGGGCTCACCGGGGAGCTGTTTTTT
CASGTGLTGELFF
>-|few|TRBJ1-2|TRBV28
TGTGCCAGCAGAACTACCGGGGCTAACTATGGCTACACCTTC
CASRTTGANYGYTF
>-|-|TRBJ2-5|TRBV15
TGTGCCACCAGCAGAGGGGGTAGGGTGGGAGAAGAGACCCAGTACTTC
CATSRGGRVGEETQYF
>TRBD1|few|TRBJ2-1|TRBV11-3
TGTGCCAGCAGCACACAGGGGGCAGGCAATGAGCAGTTCTTC
CASSTQGAGNEQFF
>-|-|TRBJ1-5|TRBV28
TGTGCCAGCAGTTTAAGGGGGGATCAGCCCCAGCATTTT
CASSLRGDQPQHF
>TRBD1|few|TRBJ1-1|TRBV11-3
TGTGCCAGCAGCATCGGGACAGGCCGCCTGATGAACACTGAAGCTTTCTTT
CASSIGTGRLMNTEAFF
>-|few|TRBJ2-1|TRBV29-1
TGCAGCGCCCTAAGGACGTCGATCAATGAGCAGTTCTTC
CSALRTSINEQFF
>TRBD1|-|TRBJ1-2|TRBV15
TGTGCCACCAGCAGGGGGACAGGGGGCGGAGGCGGTGGCTACACCTTC
CATSRGTGGGGGGYTF
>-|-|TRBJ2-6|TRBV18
TGTGCCAGCTCCCGACAATGGGGAGGGGCCAACGTCCTGACTTTC
CASSRQWGGANVLTF
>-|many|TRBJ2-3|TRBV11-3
TGTGCCAGCAGCTTATACCAGGGCCCAGATACGCAGTATTTT
CASSLYQGPDTQYF
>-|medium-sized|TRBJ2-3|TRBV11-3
TGTGCCAGCAGCTTAAGGACGGGAGGCACAGATACGCAGTATTTT
CASSLRTGGTDTQYF
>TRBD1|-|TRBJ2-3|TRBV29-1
TGCAGCGTTCGGGGACAGGACACAGATACGCAGTATTTT
CSVRGQDTDTQYF
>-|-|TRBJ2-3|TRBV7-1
TGTGCCAGCAAACAGGGAAGCACAGATACGCAGTATTTT
CASKQGSTDTQYF
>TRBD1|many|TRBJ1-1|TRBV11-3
TGTGCCAGCAGCTGGGGACAGTTGAACACTGAAGCTTTCTTT
CASSWGQLNTEAFF
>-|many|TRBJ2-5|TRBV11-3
TGTGCCAGCAGCTTTCCGGGAAACCAAGAGACCCAGTACTTC
CASSFPGNQETQYF
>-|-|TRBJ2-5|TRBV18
TGTGCCAGCTCACCCCCCCAAGCAGGGGTTCAAGAGACCCAGTACTTC
CASSPPQAGVQETQYF
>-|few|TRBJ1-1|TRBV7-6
TGTGCCAGCAGCTTCTCCGGAGTGGGCACTGAAGCTTTCTTT
CASSFSGVGTEAFF
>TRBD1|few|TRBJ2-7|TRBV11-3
TGTGCCAGCAGCTCCGGGACAGGGTTTTACGAGCAGTACTTC
CASSSGTGFYEQYF
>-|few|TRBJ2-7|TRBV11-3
TGTGCCAGCAGCTCAGGGGTTGGGACCTACGAGCAGTACTTC
CASSSGVGTYEQYF
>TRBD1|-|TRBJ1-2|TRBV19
TGTGCCAGTAGTCCTACAGGGGATGACTATGGCTACACCTTC
CASSPTGDDYGYTF
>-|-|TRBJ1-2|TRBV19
TGTGCCAGTAGTATAACCGTGGCAGCTAACTATGGCTACACCTTC
CASSITVAANYGYTF